Below are 8 T cell receptor beta chains sequenced from a single sample in a study of blood T cell repertoires in COVID-19. Data came from immunoSEQ multiplex PCR; TCRdb stores just in-frame clones and leaves some out. The top ten clones hold about 1.4% of a sample with 410,000 or so clones, about 89% of them seen once. The sample comprised peripheral blood. The receptors shown here come from a woman aged 40 to 50 with COVID-19, enrolled during active disease.

The chain carries TRBV12-3 or TRBV12-4 and TRBJ2-1; no clear D gene. V was shortened by 3 bases and J by 7 bases, with 10 bases between the two germline ends. CDR3 length: 13 residues. CDR3 nucleotide sequence: TGTGCCAGCAGTTTGCGACGGGTAAATGAGCAGTTCTTC. Its translation is CASSLRRVNEQFF.

The rearrangement uses TRBV7-2 and TRBJ2-7, with TRBD1 identical over 11 bases. The V gene end was trimmed by 2 bases and the J gene end by 5 bases; junction bases not matched to a gene: 5. This CDR3 has 15 amino acids. The germline CDR1 and CDR2 sequences are SGHTA and FQGNSA. The CDR3 bases are TGTGCCAGCAGCTTAAGGGGACAGGGGGGTAACGAGCAGTACTTC. Its translation: CASSLRGQGGNEQYF.

Only one count was recorded for this clone. This sequence joins TRBV28 and TRBJ1-6; D is unresolved. This CDR3 contains 12 residues. The V gene lost 6 bases and the J gene lost 9 bases, with 9 bases spanning the gap. Germline V CDR1 and CDR2: MDHEN, SYDVKM. The chain's CDR3 is CASRILRSPLHF. As DNA, the CDR3 is TGTGCCAGCAGGATCTTGCGTTCACCCCTCCACTTT.

J is TRBJ1-5 and V is TRBV6-2 or TRBV6-3; 12 bases agree with TRBD1. The CDR3 sequence is 16 residues long. Per germline, CDR1 MNHEY and CDR2 SVGEGT. V was clipped by 2 bases and J by 6 bases; unmatched bases: 5. This CDR3 is CASSYAGTGGIQPQHF. CDR3 DNA: TGTGCCAGCAGTTACGCCGGGACAGGGGGCATTCAGCCCCAGCATTTT.

The genes are TRBV6-5 and TRBJ2-3; TRBD2 matches 10 bases. Looked up from germline, CDR1 is MNHEY and CDR2 is SVGAGI. The V and J ends lost 7 bases and 0 bases, in that order; junction bases with no gene match: 4. The length of the CDR3 is 15 residues. CDR3 residues: CASNLAGGSTDTQYF. The CDR3 nucleotides are TGTGCCAGCAACTTAGCGGGGGGTAGCACAGATACGCAGTATTTT.

The chain uses TRBV7-2 and TRBJ2-1, with TRBD2 identical over 16 bases. The germline V gene has CDR1 SGHTA and CDR2 FQGNSA. Unmatched junction bases numbered 8, after V lost 5 bases and J lost 4 bases. This CDR3 contains 18 residues. CDR3 in amino acids: CASSKQGTSGGAYNEQFF. For the CDR3, the DNA is TGTGCCAGCAGCAAGCAGGGGACTAGCGGGGGGGCATACAATGAGCAGTTCTTC. Complete variable domain (other parts from reference TRBV7-2 and TRBJ2-1): GAGVSQSPSNKVTEKGKDVELRCDPISGHTALYWYRQSLGQGLEFLIYFQGNSAPDKSGLPSDRFSAERTGGSVSTLTIQRTQQEDSAVYLCASSKQGTSGGAYNEQFFGPGTRLTVL.

The chain has TRBV5-1 and TRBJ1-1; 8 positions agree with TRBD1. J was trimmed by 3 bases and V by 3 bases; bases with no gene match: 7. CDR1 and CDR2 from the germline V gene are SGHRS and YFSETQ. The CDR3 has 15 residues. In nucleotides, the CDR3 is TGCGCCAGCAGCTCCCGGACAGGGAGGGACACTGAAGCTTTCTTT. Translated: CASSSRTGRDTEAFF. The full variable domain, in which reference TRBV5-1 and TRBJ1-1 provide the parts outside the CDR3, is KAGVTQTPRYLIKTRGQQVTLSCSPISGHRSVSWYQQTPGQGLQFLFEYFSETQRNKGNFPGRFSGRQFSNSRSEMNVSTLELGDSALYLCASSSRTGRDTEAFFGQGTRLTVV.

Regarding this clone: The junction departs from the called germline gene at one end, perhaps through a read error. The chain is built from TRBV7-7 and TRBJ2-2; 10 bases fit TRBD2. The CDR3 covers 16 residues. CDR1 and CDR2 (germline): SSHAT, FNYEAQ (reference sequence). The CDR3 loop is CASSFIAGGGTGELFF. The CDR3 DNA reads TGTGCTAGCAGCTTCATAGCGGGAGGAGGCACCGGGGAGCTGTTTTTT.